This T cell receptor (beta chain) was recorded in a study of CD8 T cells in ankylosing spondylitis. The study's findings and limits: Disease-linked clones were CD8+ and relatively rare in peripheral blood. Reportedly, matched ankylosing spondylitis synovial fluid was significantly enriched for disease-linked clones. A number of the motif variants had already been described in reactive arthritis synovial fluid and blood. The study identified a TCR beta motif of roughly eight highly homologous variants that appeared characteristic of ankylosing spondylitis blood.

Researchers built TCR beta libraries using quantitative 5'-RACE with molecular barcodes. TCRdb recomputed calls from the 5' RACE reads with MiXCR, one row per CDR3 protein. Here the sample spans around 770,000 distinct CDR3 sequences, 12% being singletons. This clonotype has at least ten counts. Its cognate antigen is unknown. Between the trimmed V and J ends, which lost 0 bases and 4 bases, there was a span of 19 bases. Germline CDR1 KGHSH, CDR2 LQKENI. This CDR3 is built from 17 residues. This clonotype was sampled from a male donor with ankylosing spondylitis. V usage is TRBV18 and J usage is TRBJ2-7; D possibly corresponds to TRBD2 (5 bases). The sample was blood, either unsorted or a sorted T cell fraction (not recorded which). CDR3 protein: CASSPPVGVSLPYEQYF. The CDR3 coding sequence is TGTGCCAGCTCACCACCGGTCGGGGTTAGTCTCCCTTACGAGCAGTACTTC.